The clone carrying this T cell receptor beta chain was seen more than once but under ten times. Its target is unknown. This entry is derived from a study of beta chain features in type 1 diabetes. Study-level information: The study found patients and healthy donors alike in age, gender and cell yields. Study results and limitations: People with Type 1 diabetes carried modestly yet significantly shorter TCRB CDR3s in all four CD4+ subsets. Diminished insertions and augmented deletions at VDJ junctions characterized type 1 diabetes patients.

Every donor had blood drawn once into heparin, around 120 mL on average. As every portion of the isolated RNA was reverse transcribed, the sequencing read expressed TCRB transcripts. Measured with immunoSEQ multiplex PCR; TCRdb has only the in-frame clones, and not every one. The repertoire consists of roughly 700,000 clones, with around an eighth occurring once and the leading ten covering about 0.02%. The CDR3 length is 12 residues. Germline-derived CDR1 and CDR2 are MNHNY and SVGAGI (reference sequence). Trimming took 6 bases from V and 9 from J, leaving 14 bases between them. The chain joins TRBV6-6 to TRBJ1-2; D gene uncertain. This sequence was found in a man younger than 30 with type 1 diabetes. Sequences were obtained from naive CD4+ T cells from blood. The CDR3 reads CASSPDLGSYTF. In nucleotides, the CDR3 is TGTGCCAGCAGCCCCGACCTCGGGAGCTACACCTTC.